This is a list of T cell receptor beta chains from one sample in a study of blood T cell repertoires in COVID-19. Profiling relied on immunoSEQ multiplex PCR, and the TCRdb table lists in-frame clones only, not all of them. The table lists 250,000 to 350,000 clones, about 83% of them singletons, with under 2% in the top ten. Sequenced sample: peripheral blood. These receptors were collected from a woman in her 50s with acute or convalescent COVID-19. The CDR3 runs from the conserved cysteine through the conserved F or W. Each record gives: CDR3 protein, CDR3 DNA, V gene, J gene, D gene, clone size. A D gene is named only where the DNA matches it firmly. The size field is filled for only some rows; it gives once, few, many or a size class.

CDR3 protein: CASSLVPGQAYGYTF
CDR3 DNA: TGTGCCAGCAGTTTGGTGCCAGGCCAAGCTTATGGCTACACCTTC
V gene: TRBV27
J gene: TRBJ1-2
D gene: -
clone size: -

CDR3 protein: CASSIDRGTEAFF
CDR3 DNA: TGTGCCAGCAGCATAGACAGGGGCACTGAAGCTTTCTTT
V gene: TRBV5-5
J gene: TRBJ1-1
D gene: TRBD1
clone size: few

CDR3 protein: CAWSDGRGWEYEQYF
CDR3 DNA: TGTGCCTGGAGCGACGGACGGGGGTGGGAATACGAGCAGTACTTC
V gene: TRBV30
J gene: TRBJ2-7
D gene: -
clone size: -

CDR3 protein: CASSLGEGGPNQPQHF
CDR3 DNA: TGTGCCAGCAGCTTAGGGGAGGGGGGCCCTAATCAGCCCCAGCATTTT
V gene: TRBV7-9
J gene: TRBJ1-5
D gene: -
clone size: -

CDR3 protein: CASIAQGGRPWGANVLTF
CDR3 DNA: TGTGCCAGCATTGCTCAGGGGGGACGGCCTTGGGGGGCCAACGTCCTGACTTTC
V gene: TRBV2
J gene: TRBJ2-6
D gene: -
clone size: -

CDR3 protein: CAWRRGLRPEAFF
CDR3 DNA: TGTGCCTGGCGACGAGGGCTCAGACCTGAAGCTTTCTTT
V gene: TRBV30
J gene: TRBJ1-1
D gene: -
clone size: -

CDR3 protein: CASSLAPSGTETQYF
CDR3 DNA: TGTGCCAGCAGCTTAGCGCCTAGCGGGACGGAGACCCAGTACTTC
V gene: TRBV7-6
J gene: TRBJ2-5
D gene: TRBD2
clone size: -

CDR3 protein: CATSQGPYEQYF
CDR3 DNA: TGTGCCACCAGCCAGGGTCCCTACGAGCAGTACTTC
V gene: TRBV15
J gene: TRBJ2-7
D gene: -
clone size: -

CDR3 protein: CAARTTSGYTF
CDR3 DNA: TGTGCCGCCCGGACAACAAGTGGCTACACCTTC
V gene: TRBV10-3
J gene: TRBJ1-2
D gene: -
clone size: -

CDR3 protein: CASSLDYGEAFF
CDR3 DNA: TGCGCCAGCAGCTTGGACTACGGTGAAGCTTTCTTT
V gene: TRBV5-1
J gene: TRBJ1-1
D gene: -
clone size: once

CDR3 protein: CATSESQGLNEQFF
CDR3 DNA: TGTGCCACCAGTGAATCGCAGGGGTTGAATGAGCAGTTCTTC
V gene: TRBV24-1
J gene: TRBJ2-1
D gene: -
clone size: -

CDR3 protein: CASSFPGQGASGYTF
CDR3 DNA: TGTGCCAGCAGTTTCCCGGGACAGGGTGCGAGTGGCTACACCTTC
V gene: TRBV6-6
J gene: TRBJ1-2
D gene: TRBD1
clone size: -

CDR3 protein: CASSLSGSNYGYTF
CDR3 DNA: TGTGCCAGCAGTTTATCGGGGAGTAACTATGGCTACACCTTC
V gene: TRBV28
J gene: TRBJ1-2
D gene: -
clone size: -

CDR3 protein: CATSRDHQFHGYTF
CDR3 DNA: TGTGCCACCAGCAGAGATCATCAGTTTCATGGCTACACCTTC
V gene: TRBV15
J gene: TRBJ1-2
D gene: -
clone size: few

CDR3 protein: CASSVGSYRAISYNEQFF
CDR3 DNA: TGTGCCAGCAGCGTAGGATCATACAGGGCTATCTCCTACAATGAGCAGTTCTTC
V gene: TRBV9
J gene: TRBJ2-1
D gene: -
clone size: -

CDR3 protein: CASSVGGADTQYF
CDR3 DNA: TGTGCCAGCAGCGTAGGGGGGGCAGATACGCAGTATTTT
V gene: TRBV9
J gene: TRBJ2-3
D gene: -
clone size: few

CDR3 protein: CASSSRGEGYNEQFF
CDR3 DNA: TGTGCCAGCAGCTCCCGAGGGGAGGGGTACAATGAGCAGTTCTTC
V gene: TRBV7-9
J gene: TRBJ2-1
D gene: TRBD2
clone size: -

CDR3 protein: CASSSYRGQGSGEGAFF
CDR3 DNA: TGTGCCAGCAGTTCCTACCGAGGACAGGGGAGCGGTGAGGGAGCTTTCTTT
V gene: TRBV28
J gene: TRBJ1-1
D gene: TRBD1
clone size: -

CDR3 protein: CASSWDFRDTPLHF
CDR3 DNA: TGTGCCAGCAGTTGGGATTTCAGGGATACACCCCTCCACTTT
V gene: TRBV28
J gene: TRBJ1-6
D gene: -
clone size: -

CDR3 protein: CASSDILGGITGELFF
CDR3 DNA: TGTGCCAGTAGTGACATACTCGGGGGGATCACCGGGGAGCTGTTTTTT
V gene: TRBV19
J gene: TRBJ2-2
D gene: TRBD2
clone size: -

CDR3 protein: CASSLYQGALRNSPLHF
CDR3 DNA: TGTGCCAGCAGCTTATACCAGGGGGCTTTGAGGAATTCACCCCTCCACTTT
V gene: TRBV7-9
J gene: TRBJ1-6
D gene: TRBD1
clone size: -

CDR3 protein: CASSLRKGAGNSPLHF
CDR3 DNA: TGTGCCAGCAGTTTACGGAAGGGGGCCGGGAATTCACCCCTCCACTTT
V gene: TRBV28
J gene: TRBJ1-6
D gene: TRBD1
clone size: -

CDR3 protein: CASSYLGVDYGYTF
CDR3 DNA: TGTGCCAGCAGTTACCTAGGGGTAGACTATGGCTACACCTTC
V gene: TRBV6-5
J gene: TRBJ1-2
D gene: -
clone size: -

CDR3 protein: CATRGQANTEAFF
CDR3 DNA: TGTGCCACCAGGGGACAAGCGAACACTGAAGCTTTCTTT
V gene: TRBV24-1
J gene: TRBJ1-1
D gene: -
clone size: -

CDR3 protein: CASSPSGSSYEQYF
CDR3 DNA: TGTGCCAGCTCACCTAGCGGGAGCTCCTACGAGCAGTACTTC
V gene: TRBV18
J gene: TRBJ2-7
D gene: TRBD2
clone size: -

CDR3 protein: CATGDTDTQYF
CDR3 DNA: TGTGCCACCGGAGACACAGATACGCAGTATTTT
V gene: TRBV7-8
J gene: TRBJ2-3
D gene: -
clone size: -

CDR3 protein: CASSFLIRGGYEQYF
CDR3 DNA: TGTGCCAGCAGTTTCCTGATCCGGGGGGGATACGAGCAGTACTTC
V gene: TRBV28
J gene: TRBJ2-7
D gene: TRBD2
clone size: once

CDR3 protein: CASRTGLGTYNEQFF
CDR3 DNA: TGCGCCAGCAGGACAGGGTTGGGAACCTACAATGAGCAGTTCTTC
V gene: TRBV5-1
J gene: TRBJ2-1
D gene: TRBD1
clone size: -

CDR3 protein: CASSLIQDSYNEQFF
CDR3 DNA: TGTGCCAGCAGCTTAATACAGGACTCCTACAATGAGCAGTTCTTC
V gene: TRBV7-2
J gene: TRBJ2-1
D gene: -
clone size: -

CDR3 protein: CASREGLASTDTQYF
CDR3 DNA: TGTGCCAGCAGGGAGGGACTAGCAAGCACAGATACGCAGTATTTT
V gene: TRBV27
J gene: TRBJ2-3
D gene: TRBD2
clone size: once

CDR3 protein: CASSLVRGQGYEQYF
CDR3 DNA: TGTGCCAGCAGCTTAGTAAGGGGCCAGGGCTACGAGCAGTACTTC
V gene: TRBV7-2
J gene: TRBJ2-7
D gene: -
clone size: -

CDR3 protein: CASSFQSPSGRGYTF
CDR3 DNA: TGTGCCAGCAGTTTCCAGAGTCCATCAGGTCGTGGCTACACCTTC
V gene: TRBV27
J gene: TRBJ1-2
D gene: -
clone size: -

CDR3 protein: CASSVATWDTQYF
CDR3 DNA: TGTGCCAGCAGCGTAGCTACTTGGGATACGCAGTATTTT
V gene: TRBV9
J gene: TRBJ2-3
D gene: -
clone size: few

CDR3 protein: CASSRGTVGYADTQYF
CDR3 DNA: TGCGCCAGCAGCCGTGGGACAGTGGGTTATGCAGATACGCAGTATTTT
V gene: TRBV4-1
J gene: TRBJ2-3
D gene: TRBD1
clone size: -

CDR3 protein: CASSQGEGPGTDTQYF
CDR3 DNA: TGTGCCAGCAGCCAAGGTGAGGGTCCAGGCACAGATACGCAGTATTTT
V gene: TRBV4-2
J gene: TRBJ2-3
D gene: -
clone size: -

CDR3 protein: CASSLASTGSNQPQHF
CDR3 DNA: TGTGCCAGCAGCTTAGCGTCCACAGGGAGTAATCAGCCCCAGCATTTT
V gene: TRBV7-9
J gene: TRBJ1-5
D gene: -
clone size: -

CDR3 protein: CASSAQPGQGHGYTF
CDR3 DNA: TGTGCCAGCAGCGCCCAACCGGGACAGGGGCATGGCTACACCTTC
V gene: TRBV9
J gene: TRBJ1-2
D gene: TRBD1
clone size: -

CDR3 protein: CASSASGMVDYGYTF
CDR3 DNA: TGTGCCAGCAGCGCCTCGGGGATGGTGGACTATGGCTACACCTTC
V gene: TRBV28
J gene: TRBJ1-2
D gene: -
clone size: -

CDR3 protein: CATSDLWDSGSSTDTQYF
CDR3 DNA: TGTGCCACCAGTGATTTGTGGGATAGCGGGAGCAGCACAGATACGCAGTATTTT
V gene: TRBV24-1
J gene: TRBJ2-3
D gene: TRBD2
clone size: -

CDR3 protein: CASSHTSDRLGYTF
CDR3 DNA: TGTGCCAGCAGTCACACTTCGGACAGGCTTGGCTACACCTTC
V gene: TRBV3-1/TRBV3-2
J gene: TRBJ1-2
D gene: TRBD1
clone size: -

CDR3 protein: CASSPTLSGGSYEQYF
CDR3 DNA: TGTGCCAGCTCACCGACTCTTAGCGGAGGTTCCTACGAGCAGTACTTC
V gene: TRBV18
J gene: TRBJ2-7
D gene: -
clone size: -

CDR3 protein: CASSYFRNEQFF
CDR3 DNA: TGTGCCAGCAGTTACTTCCGCAATGAGCAGTTCTTC
V gene: TRBV6-6
J gene: TRBJ2-1
D gene: -
clone size: -

CDR3 protein: CASERGQDYGYTF
CDR3 DNA: TGTGCCAGCGAGAGGGGGCAGGACTATGGCTACACCTTC
V gene: TRBV28
J gene: TRBJ1-2
D gene: TRBD1
clone size: -

CDR3 protein: CASSEYPGQGGIENQPQHF
CDR3 DNA: TGCGCCAGCAGTGAGTATCCGGGACAGGGTGGTATTGAGAATCAGCCCCAGCATTTT
V gene: TRBV10-2
J gene: TRBJ1-5
D gene: TRBD1
clone size: -

CDR3 protein: CASRGDHYQPQHF
CDR3 DNA: TGTGCCAGCAGAGGGGATCATTATCAGCCCCAGCATTTT
V gene: TRBV6-5
J gene: TRBJ1-5
D gene: -
clone size: -

CDR3 protein: CASSLVPSSGSTDTQYF
CDR3 DNA: TGCGCCAGCAGCTTGGTCCCCTCTAGCGGGAGCACAGATACGCAGTATTTT
V gene: TRBV5-1
J gene: TRBJ2-3
D gene: TRBD2
clone size: -

CDR3 protein: CASSSTDRTGELFF
CDR3 DNA: TGTGCCAGCAGCTCGACTGACCGGACCGGGGAGCTGTTTTTT
V gene: TRBV27
J gene: TRBJ2-2
D gene: -
clone size: -

CDR3 protein: CASSTRDYPPDTQYF
CDR3 DNA: TGTGCCAGCAGTACCCGGGACTATCCCCCAGATACGCAGTATTTT
V gene: TRBV27
J gene: TRBJ2-3
D gene: TRBD2
clone size: -

CDR3 protein: CASEAQAPHLNNEQFF
CDR3 DNA: TGTGCCAGCGAGGCACAGGCCCCCCACCTAAACAATGAGCAGTTCTTC
V gene: TRBV3-1/TRBV3-2
J gene: TRBJ2-1
D gene: -
clone size: -

CDR3 protein: CASSSPGTSRTDNEQFF
CDR3 DNA: TGCGCCAGCAGCTCGCCCGGGACTAGCAGGACTGACAATGAGCAGTTCTTC
V gene: TRBV5-1
J gene: TRBJ2-1
D gene: TRBD2
clone size: -

CDR3 protein: CATSDGDRGGYTF
CDR3 DNA: TGTGCCACCAGTGATGGGGACAGGGGTGGCTACACCTTC
V gene: TRBV24-1
J gene: TRBJ1-2
D gene: TRBD1
clone size: -

CDR3 protein: CASSLHPWVEGDSPLHF
CDR3 DNA: TGTGCCAGCAGTTTACACCCTTGGGTTGAGGGAGATTCACCCCTCCACTTT
V gene: TRBV28
J gene: TRBJ1-6
D gene: -
clone size: -

CDR3 protein: CASSYRDSNTGELFF
CDR3 DNA: TGTGCCAGCAGCTACCGGGACAGCAACACCGGGGAGCTGTTTTTT
V gene: TRBV14
J gene: TRBJ2-2
D gene: TRBD1
clone size: -

CDR3 protein: CASSLAANYGYTF
CDR3 DNA: TGTGCCAGCAGTTTAGCGGCGAACTATGGCTACACCTTC
V gene: TRBV27
J gene: TRBJ1-2
D gene: -
clone size: -

CDR3 protein: CASSPPEDSDTQYF
CDR3 DNA: TGTGCCAGCTCACCACCGGAGGACTCAGATACGCAGTATTTT
V gene: TRBV18
J gene: TRBJ2-3
D gene: -
clone size: -